The clone carrying this TCR beta chain was observed a few times. Its antigen is as yet unknown. The data derive from a study of OX40 agonist ivuxolimab in advanced cancers. Study-level background: Averaging about 60 years in age, with a range of about 23 to 90, the cohort was about 85% male. Findings of the study overall: Patients who responded partially at 0.1-3.0 mg/kg showed clonal expansion ranking among the lowest. Fewer expanded clones were found on average in CD4+ than in CD8+ T cells.

The CDR3 has 15 amino acids. From germline, CDR1 is SGDLS and CDR2 YYNGEE. V lost 1 base, J lost 5 bases, and 13 bases lay in between. Profiled with immunoSEQ multiplex PCR; TCRdb holds only in-frame clones, not every one. The sample carries tens of thousands of clones, over 65% recorded once. The chain links TRBV9 to TRBJ1-5; no firm D call. This material consisted of CD4+ or CD8+ T cells sorted from blood, taken in a trial of the OX40 agonist ivuxolimab. This TCR was sampled from an adult with an advanced solid tumor such as melanoma, head and neck, liver or kidney cancer. CDR3 sequence (DNA): TGTGCCAGCAGCGTATCAACTAGCGTCGATCAGCCCCAGCATTTT. Translated: CASSVSTSVDQPQHF.